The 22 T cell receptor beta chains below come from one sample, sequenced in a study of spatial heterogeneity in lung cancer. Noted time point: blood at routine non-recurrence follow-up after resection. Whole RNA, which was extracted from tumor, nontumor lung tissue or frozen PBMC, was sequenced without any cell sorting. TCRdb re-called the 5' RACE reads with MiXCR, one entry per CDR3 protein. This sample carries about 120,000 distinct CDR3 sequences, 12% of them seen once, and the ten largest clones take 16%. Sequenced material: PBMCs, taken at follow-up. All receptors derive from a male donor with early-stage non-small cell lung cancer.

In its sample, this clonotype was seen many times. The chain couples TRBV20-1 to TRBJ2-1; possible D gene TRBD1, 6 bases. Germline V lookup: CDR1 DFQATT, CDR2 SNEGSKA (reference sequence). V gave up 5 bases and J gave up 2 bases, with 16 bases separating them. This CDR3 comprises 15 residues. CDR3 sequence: CSAPRGRGPYNEQFF. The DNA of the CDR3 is TGCAGTGCTCCACGGGGCAGGGGACCCTACAATGAGCAGTTCTTC.

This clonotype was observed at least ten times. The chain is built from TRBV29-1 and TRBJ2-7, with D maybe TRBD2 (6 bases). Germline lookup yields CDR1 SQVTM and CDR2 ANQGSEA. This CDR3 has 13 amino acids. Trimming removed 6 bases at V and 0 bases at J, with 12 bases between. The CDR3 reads CSVRDFSSYEQYF. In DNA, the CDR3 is TGCAGCGTGAGGGACTTCAGCTCCTACGAGCAGTACTTC.

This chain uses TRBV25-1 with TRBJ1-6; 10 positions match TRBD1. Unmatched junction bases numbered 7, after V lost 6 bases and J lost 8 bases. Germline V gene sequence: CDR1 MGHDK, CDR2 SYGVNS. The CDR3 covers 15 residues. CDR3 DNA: TGTGCCAGCAGACCCGGGACAGGGGCTTATTCACCCCTCCACTTT. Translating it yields CASRPGTGAYSPLHF.

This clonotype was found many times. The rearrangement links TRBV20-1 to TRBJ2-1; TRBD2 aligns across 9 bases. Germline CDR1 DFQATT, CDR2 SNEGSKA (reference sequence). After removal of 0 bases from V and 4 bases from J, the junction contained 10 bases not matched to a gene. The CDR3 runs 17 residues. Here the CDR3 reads CSARDHLRLAGYNEQFF. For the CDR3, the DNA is TGCAGTGCTAGAGATCATCTTCGGCTAGCGGGGTACAATGAGCAGTTCTTC.

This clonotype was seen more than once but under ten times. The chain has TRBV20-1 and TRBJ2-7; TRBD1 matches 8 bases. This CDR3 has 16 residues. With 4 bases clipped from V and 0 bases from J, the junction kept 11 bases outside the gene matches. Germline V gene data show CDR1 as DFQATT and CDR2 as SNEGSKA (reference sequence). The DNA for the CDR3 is TGCAGTGCTACCCCCCTTGGGACAGGAGTCTCCTACGAGCAGTACTTC. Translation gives CSATPLGTGVSYEQYF.

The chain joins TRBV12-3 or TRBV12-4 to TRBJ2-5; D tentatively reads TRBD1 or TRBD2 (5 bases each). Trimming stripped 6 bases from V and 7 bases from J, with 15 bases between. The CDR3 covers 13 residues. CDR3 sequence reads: CASSNWVGVTQYF. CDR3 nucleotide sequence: TGTGCCAGCAGCAACTGGGTGGGGGTGACCCAGTACTTC.

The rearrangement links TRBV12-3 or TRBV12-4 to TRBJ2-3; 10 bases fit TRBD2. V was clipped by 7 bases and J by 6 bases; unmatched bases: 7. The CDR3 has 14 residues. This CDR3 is CASNLLAGRDTQYF. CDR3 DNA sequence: TGTGCCAGCAACCTACTAGCGGGGCGCGATACGCAGTATTTT.

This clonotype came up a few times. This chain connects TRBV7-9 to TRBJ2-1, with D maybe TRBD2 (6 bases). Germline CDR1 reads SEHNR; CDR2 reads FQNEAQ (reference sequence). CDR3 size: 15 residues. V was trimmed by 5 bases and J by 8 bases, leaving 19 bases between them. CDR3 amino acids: CASSVPGLLGHEQFF. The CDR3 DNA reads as TGTGCCAGCAGCGTACCGGGACTCCTGGGCCATGAGCAGTTCTTC.

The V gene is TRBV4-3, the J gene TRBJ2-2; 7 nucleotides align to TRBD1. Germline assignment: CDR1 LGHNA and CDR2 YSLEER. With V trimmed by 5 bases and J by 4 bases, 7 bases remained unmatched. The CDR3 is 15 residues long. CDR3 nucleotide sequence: TGCGCCAGCAGCAAGGGGGCTGGTATCACCGGGGAGCTGTTTTTT. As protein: CASSKGAGITGELFF.

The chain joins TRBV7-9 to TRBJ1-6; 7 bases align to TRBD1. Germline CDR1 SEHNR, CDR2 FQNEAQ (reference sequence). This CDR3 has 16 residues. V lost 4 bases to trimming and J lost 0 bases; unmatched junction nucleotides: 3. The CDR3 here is CASSSDRSSYNSPLHF. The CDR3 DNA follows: TGTGCCAGCAGCTCGGACAGGAGCTCCTATAATTCACCCCTCCACTTT.

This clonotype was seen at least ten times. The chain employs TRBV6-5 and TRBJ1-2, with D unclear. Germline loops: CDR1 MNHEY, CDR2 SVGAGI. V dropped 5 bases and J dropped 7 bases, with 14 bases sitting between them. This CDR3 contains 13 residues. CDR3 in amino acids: CASSTHLGSGYTF. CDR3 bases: TGTGCCAGCAGTACCCATTTAGGATCTGGCTACACCTTC.

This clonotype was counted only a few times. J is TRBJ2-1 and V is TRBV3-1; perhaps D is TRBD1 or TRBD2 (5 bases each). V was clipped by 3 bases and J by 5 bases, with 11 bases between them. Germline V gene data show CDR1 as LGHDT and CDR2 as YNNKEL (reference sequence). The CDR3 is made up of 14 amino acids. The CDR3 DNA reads TGTGCCAGCAGCCAGACGGGGCTTAACAATGAGCAGTTCTTC. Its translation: CASSQTGLNNEQFF.

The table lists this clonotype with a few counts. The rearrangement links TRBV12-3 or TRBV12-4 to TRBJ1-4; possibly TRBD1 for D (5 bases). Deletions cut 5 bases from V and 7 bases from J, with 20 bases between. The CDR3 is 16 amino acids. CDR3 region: CASSPGVPGGGEKLFF. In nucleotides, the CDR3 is TGTGCCAGCAGTCCCGGGGTCCCGGGCGGGGGTGAAAAACTGTTTTTT.

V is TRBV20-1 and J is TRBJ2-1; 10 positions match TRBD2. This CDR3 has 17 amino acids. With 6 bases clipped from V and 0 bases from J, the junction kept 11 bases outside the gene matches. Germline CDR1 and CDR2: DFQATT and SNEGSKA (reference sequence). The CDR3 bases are TGCAGTGCAGGATTAGCGGGGGGCCTTAGCTCCTACAATGAGCAGTTCTTC. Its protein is CSAGLAGGLSSYNEQFF.

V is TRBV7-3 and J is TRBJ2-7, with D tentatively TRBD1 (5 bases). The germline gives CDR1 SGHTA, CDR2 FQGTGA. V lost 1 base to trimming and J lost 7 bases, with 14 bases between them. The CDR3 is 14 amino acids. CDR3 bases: TGTGCCAGCAGCTTAAAGGCAGGCCACAGGGAGCAGTACTTC. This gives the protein CASSLKAGHREQYF.

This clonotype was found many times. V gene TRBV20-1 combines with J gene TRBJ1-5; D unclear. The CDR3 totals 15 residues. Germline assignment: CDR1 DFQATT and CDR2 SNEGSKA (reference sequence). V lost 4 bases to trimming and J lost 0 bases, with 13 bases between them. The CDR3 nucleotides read TGCAGTGCTATAGACGGGGAACTTAGCAATCAGCCCCAGCATTTT. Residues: CSAIDGELSNQPQHF.

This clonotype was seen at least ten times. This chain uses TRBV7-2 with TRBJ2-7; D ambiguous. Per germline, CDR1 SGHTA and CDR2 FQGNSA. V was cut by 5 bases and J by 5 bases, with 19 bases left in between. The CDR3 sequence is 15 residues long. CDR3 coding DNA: TGTGCCAGCAGCCTAGTGGACGGCAGAAGGGACGAGCAGTACTTC. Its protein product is CASSLVDGRRDEQYF. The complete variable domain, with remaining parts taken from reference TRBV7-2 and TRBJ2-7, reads GAGVSQSPSNKVTEKGKDVELRCDPISGHTALYWYRQSLGQGLEFLIYFQGNSAPDKSGLPSDRFSAERTGGSVSTLTIQRTQQEDSAVYLCASSLVDGRRDEQYFGPGTRLTVT.

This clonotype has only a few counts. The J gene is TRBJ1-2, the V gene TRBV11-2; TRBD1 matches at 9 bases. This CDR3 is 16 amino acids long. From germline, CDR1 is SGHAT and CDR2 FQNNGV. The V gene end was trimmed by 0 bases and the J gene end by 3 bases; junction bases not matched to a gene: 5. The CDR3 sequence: CASSLDWTGEDYGYTF. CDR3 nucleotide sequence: TGTGCCAGCAGCTTAGATTGGACAGGGGAGGACTATGGCTACACCTTC.

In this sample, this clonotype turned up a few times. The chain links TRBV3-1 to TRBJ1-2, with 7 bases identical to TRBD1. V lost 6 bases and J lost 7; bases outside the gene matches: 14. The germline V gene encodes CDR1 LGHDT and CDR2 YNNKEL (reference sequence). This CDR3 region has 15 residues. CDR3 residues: CASRAFDRAGGGYTF. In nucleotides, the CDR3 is TGTGCCAGCAGAGCATTTGACAGGGCGGGCGGTGGCTACACCTTC.

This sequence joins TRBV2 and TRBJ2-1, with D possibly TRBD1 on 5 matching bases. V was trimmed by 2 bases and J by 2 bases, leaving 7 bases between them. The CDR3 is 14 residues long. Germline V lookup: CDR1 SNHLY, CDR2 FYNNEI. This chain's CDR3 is CASSEQGTYNEQFF. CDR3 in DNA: TGTGCCAGCAGTGAACAGGGAACCTACAATGAGCAGTTCTTC.

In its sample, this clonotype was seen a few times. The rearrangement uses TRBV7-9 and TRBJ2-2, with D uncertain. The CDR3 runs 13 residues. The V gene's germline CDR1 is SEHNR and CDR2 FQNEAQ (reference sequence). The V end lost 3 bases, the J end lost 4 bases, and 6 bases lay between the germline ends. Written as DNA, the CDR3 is TGTGCCAGCAGCTTGAGTATCACCGGGGAGCTGTTTTTT. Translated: CASSLSITGELFF.

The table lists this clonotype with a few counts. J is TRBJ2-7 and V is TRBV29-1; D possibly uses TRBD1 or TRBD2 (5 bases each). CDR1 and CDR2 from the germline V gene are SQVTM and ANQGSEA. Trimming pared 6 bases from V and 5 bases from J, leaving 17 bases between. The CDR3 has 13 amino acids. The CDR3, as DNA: TGCAGCGTCTCCAGGGTAGGGACCAACGAGCAGTACTTC. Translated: CSVSRVGTNEQYF.